What follows describes a single TCR beta chain. No antigen is known for it. Using its own MiXCR run on the multiplex PCR reads, TCRdb lists one record per CDR3 protein. The sample yields 150,000 to 250,000 distinct CDR3 sequences, around a third seen once. Breast cancer patients provided tissue from their axillary draining lymph nodes. The junction had 9 bases not matched to a gene; V was cut back by 5 bases and J by 4 bases. Germline-derived CDR1 and CDR2 are KGHDR and SFDVKD. The CDR3 contains 15 residues. The data derive from a study of breast tumors, draining lymph nodes, adjacent tissues. Study results and caveats: Compared with basal-like, luminal-like tumors shared significantly more repertoire with nontumor tissue. Tumor T cell lymph node origin was a supported hypothesis, not proven. Most tumor T cells seemingly derive from lymph node, then expand in tumor.

The rearrangement uses TRBV24-1 and TRBJ2-5; TRBD2 matches 7 bases. The receptor was derived from a female donor with breast cancer. Some clones in this sample may be carry-over from other donors' samples. The sample was axillary lymph node tissue. For the CDR3, the DNA is TGTGCCACCAGTGTAACCAGCGGGACCTCAGAGACCCAGTACTTC. Protein sequence: CATSVTSGTSETQYF.